These 25 T cell receptor beta chains came from one sample sequenced in a study of OX40 agonist ivuxolimab in advanced cancers. TCRdb keeps only in-frame clones here, not all; method: immunoSEQ multiplex PCR. The data hold approximately 68,000 clones, with more than 70% observed a single time. The source was CD4+ or CD8+ T cells sorted from blood, collected in a trial of the OX40 agonist ivuxolimab. These receptor sequences come from an adult with an advanced solid tumor such as melanoma, head and neck, liver or kidney cancer.

The rearrangement uses TRBV18 and TRBJ2-7, with 7 bases matching TRBD1. Per the germline V gene, CDR1 is KGHSH and CDR2 is LQKENI. The CDR3 has 12 amino acids. With V trimmed by 5 bases and J by 2 bases, 0 bases remained unmatched. The CDR3 nucleotides read TGTGCCAGCTCAGACAGGGCCTACGAGCAGTACTTC. This codes for CASSDRAYEQYF.

CDR3 in amino acids: CASSPGQGIDYGYTF. The CDR3 DNA is TGTGCCAGCTCACCAGGACAGGGGATAGACTATGGCTACACCTTC. This chain connects TRBV18 to TRBJ1-2, with TRBD1 matching over 9 bases. Germline V CDR1 and CDR2: KGHSH, LQKENI. The V segment lost 2 bases and the J segment 3 bases; nucleotides outside the gene matches: 4. The CDR3 is 15 amino acids.

This chain links TRBV18 with TRBJ1-2; possibly TRBD1 for D (5 bases). V was trimmed by 2 bases and J by 8 bases, leaving 9 bases between them. CDR1 is KGHSH and CDR2 is LQKENI in the germline V gene. The length of the CDR3 is 12 residues. The CDR3 DNA follows: TGTGCCAGCTCACCAGGGACTGGAGGCTACACCTTC. This translates into CASSPGTGGYTF.

The chain is built from TRBV6-6 and TRBJ2-3; D gene ambiguous. This CDR3 contains 13 residues. Germline CDR1 MNHNY, CDR2 SVGAGI (reference sequence). Trimming left V 2 bases short and J 0 bases short, with 3 bases between. The DNA for the CDR3 is TGTGCCAGCAGTTACAGGAGCACAGATACGCAGTATTTT. It codes for CASSYRSTDTQYF.

The count of this clone is one. The rearrangement links TRBV7-8 to TRBJ2-6; 9 positions match TRBD2. The CDR3 length is 16 residues. Germline V gene lookup returns CDR1 SGHVS and CDR2 FQNEAQ. The junction had 0 bases not matched to a gene; V was cut back by 3 bases and J by 0 bases. The CDR3 DNA sequence: TGTGCCAGCAGCTTGACTAGCGGCTCTGGGGCCAACGTCCTGACTTTC. It is translated as CASSLTSGSGANVLTF.

This clone was seen once. The chain is built from TRBV4-1 and TRBJ2-7, with 14 bases aligning to TRBD2. Per the germline V gene, CDR1 is MGHRA and CDR2 is YSYEKL. V was pared by 6 bases and J by 0 bases, with 1 base of the junction left unmatched. The length of the CDR3 is 15 residues. CDR3 sequence: CASRGTSGSSYEQYF. CDR3 nucleotides: TGCGCCAGCAGAGGGACTAGCGGGAGCTCCTACGAGCAGTACTTC.

The chain employs TRBV30 and TRBJ2-1, with D perhaps given as TRBD1 or TRBD2 (6 bases each). The CDR3 is 13 residues long. Trimming pared 1 base from V and 8 bases from J, leaving 12 bases between. The V gene's germline CDR1 is GTSNPN and CDR2 SVGIG (reference sequence). The CDR3 coding sequence is TGTGCCTGGAGTGCGCTCGGGGGCGATGAGCAGTTCTTC. It codes for CAWSALGGDEQFF. Complete variable domain (other parts from reference TRBV30 and TRBJ2-1): SQTIHQWPATLVQPVGSPLSLECTVEGTSNPNLYWYRQAAGRGLQLLFYSVGIGQISSEVPQNLSASRPQDRQFILSSKKLLLSDSGFYLCAWSALGGDEQFFGPGTRLTVL.

This sequence joins TRBV6-1 and TRBJ1-1; D not resolved. CDR3 length: 11 residues. Germline V gives CDR1 MNHNS, CDR2 SASEGT. Trimming stripped 1 base from V and 6 bases from J, with 3 bases between. The CDR3 is CASSEEPEAFF. The CDR3 region has the DNA TGTGCCAGCAGTGAAGAACCTGAAGCTTTCTTT.

The genes are TRBV12-5 and TRBJ2-7, with D unclear. The germline V gene has CDR1 LGHNT and CDR2 FRNRAP. The V end lost 6 bases, the J end lost 1 base, and 10 bases lay between the germline ends. The CDR3 totals 13 residues. CDR3 in DNA: TGTGCTAGTGGCCCGGACGGATCCTACGAGCAGTACTTC. This translates into CASGPDGSYEQYF.

The rearrangement uses TRBV19 and TRBJ2-3; 12 bases are a match to TRBD2. With 2 bases clipped from V and 5 bases from J, the junction kept 8 bases outside the gene matches. Germline CDR1 reads LNHDA; CDR2 reads SQIVND (reference sequence). The CDR3 runs 17 residues. The CDR3 bases are TGTGCCAGTAGTATAACCTCTAGCGGGAGGGCCGTAGATACGCAGTATTTT. This sequence encodes CASSITSSGRAVDTQYF.

The chain combines TRBV7-9 with TRBJ1-1; perhaps TRBD1 as D (6 bases). This CDR3 is built from 14 residues. The V end lost 3 bases, the J end lost 5 bases, and 13 bases lay between the germline ends. Germline V gene lookup returns CDR1 SEHNR and CDR2 FQNEAQ (reference sequence). CDR3 loop: CASSFDGTRTEAFF. Written as DNA, the CDR3 is TGTGCCAGCAGCTTCGACGGGACAAGGACTGAAGCTTTCTTT.

The V and J genes are TRBV2 and TRBJ1-1; possibly TRBD1 for D (6 bases). The CDR3 runs 14 residues. Germline loops: CDR1 SNHLY, CDR2 FYNNEI. Between the trimmed V and J ends, which lost 9 bases and 6 bases, there was a span of 20 bases. The CDR3 DNA reads as TGTGCCAGTTTCCCAAGACCAGGGGCAGCTGAAGCTTTCTTT. This encodes CASFPRPGAAEAFF.

The chain is built from TRBV7-2 and TRBJ2-3; 8 bases match TRBD2. Germline CDR1 is SGHTA and CDR2 is FQGNSA. The V and J ends lost 0 bases and 1 base, in that order; junction bases with no gene match: 3. The CDR3 consists of 16 residues. This CDR3 is CASSLAAAGGTDTQYF. The CDR3 region has the DNA TGTGCCAGCAGCTTAGCCGCAGCGGGGGGCACAGATACGCAGTATTTT.

The V call is TRBV18, the J call TRBJ2-1; TRBD2 matches 12 bases. The trim removed 2 bases at V and 8 bases at J, leaving 7 bases unmatched. Germline V gene lookup returns CDR1 KGHSH and CDR2 LQKENI. This CDR3 has 16 residues. CDR3 DNA sequence: TGTGCCAGCTCACCAAGCCTAGCGGGAGGGTTAGATGAGCAGTTCTTC. Encoded protein: CASSPSLAGGLDEQFF.

The rearrangement uses TRBV7-2 and TRBJ2-7, with a possible D match to TRBD2 (6 bases). V dropped 0 bases and J dropped 2 bases, with 14 bases sitting between them. Looked up from germline, CDR1 is SGHTA and CDR2 is FQGNSA. The CDR3 covers 16 residues. The CDR3 here is CASSLASRGPAYEQYF. The CDR3 nucleotides are TGTGCCAGCAGCTTAGCTTCGCGGGGCCCCGCCTACGAGCAGTACTTC.

The table lists this clone with a count of one. V and J are TRBV21-1 and TRBJ2-1. TRBV21-1 is deemed a pseudogene. The CDR3 sequence is 16 residues long. In DNA form, the CDR3 reads TGTGCCAGCAGCAAGGGGGGCAGGGCGGCCTACAATGAGCAGTTCTTC. Protein: CASSKGGRAAYNEQFF.

The chain couples TRBV10-3 to TRBJ2-3; D possibly corresponds to TRBD1 (5 bases). Germline V gene lookup returns CDR1 ENHRY and CDR2 SYGVKD. Trimming removed 8 bases at V and 5 bases at J, with 14 bases between. CDR3 length: 13 amino acids. DNA for the CDR3: TGTGCCATCGGGGCGGACCCGGTAGATACGCAGTATTTT. This gives the protein CAIGADPVDTQYF.

In its sample, this clone was seen once. This sequence joins TRBV30 and TRBJ2-7; tentatively, D is TRBD2 (5 bases). The V gene lost 2 bases and the J gene lost 2 bases, with 7 bases spanning the gap. This CDR3 has 12 amino acids. From germline, CDR1 is GTSNPN and CDR2 SVGIG (reference sequence). This chain's CDR3 is CAWSSGTYEQYF. CDR3 nucleotides: TGTGCCTGGAGTTCGGGAACCTACGAGCAGTACTTC.

V and J are TRBV9 and TRBJ2-2, with TRBD1 matching over 10 bases. This CDR3 has 16 residues. Per the germline V gene, CDR1 is SGDLS and CDR2 is YYNGEE. Unmatched junction bases numbered 7, after V lost 4 bases and J lost 4 bases. In DNA, the CDR3 is TGTGCCAGCAGCCCTACCGGGGACAGGGGCACCGGGGAGCTGTTTTTT. Translated, it gives CASSPTGDRGTGELFF.

V and J are TRBV28 and TRBJ1-1; TRBD1 might be the D (6 bases). The germline V and J ends were trimmed by 3 bases and 7 bases, with 18 bases remaining between them. The CDR3 spans 15 residues. Germline V gives CDR1 MDHEN, CDR2 SYDVKM. CDR3 nucleotides: TGTGCCAGCAGTTTGGCCGCCCAGGGGCGAGGTGAAGCTTTCTTT. Encoded protein: CASSLAAQGRGEAFF. Looking up the rest from reference TRBV28 and TRBJ1-1 gives the full variable domain: DVKVTQSSRYLVKRTGEKVFLECVQDMDHENMFWYRQDPGLGLRLIYFSYDVKMKEKGDIPEGYSVSREKKERFSLILESASTNQTSMYLCASSLAAQGRGEAFFGQGTRLTVV.

The chain recombines TRBV5-1 with TRBJ1-4, with D perhaps TRBD1 (5 bases). Trimming shortened V by 3 bases and J by 0 bases, and 6 bases separated the two germline ends. The CDR3 has 14 amino acids. The germline V gene has CDR1 SGHRS and CDR2 YFSETQ. As DNA, the CDR3 is TGCGCCAGCAGCTGGACAACAACTAATGAAAAACTGTTTTTT. The encoded protein is CASSWTTTNEKLFF.

V gene TRBV11-3 combines with J gene TRBJ2-2; D is possibly TRBD1 (5 bases). Germline V gene sequence: CDR1 SGHNT, CDR2 YENEEA. The CDR3 length is 13 residues. V dropped 2 bases and J dropped 5 bases, with 6 bases sitting between them. CDR3 sequence: CASSLQGTGELFF. CDR3 bases: TGTGCCAGCAGCTTACAGGGTACCGGGGAGCTGTTTTTT.

This chain connects TRBV9 to TRBJ2-7; a weak D match, TRBD2 (6 bases). Per germline, CDR1 SGDLS and CDR2 YYNGEE. The CDR3 totals 15 residues. The ends were cut back, 4 bases at V and 6 bases at J, with 20 bases in the middle. The CDR3 region is CASSPRDSGVSEQYF. The CDR3 DNA is TGTGCCAGCAGCCCCCGGGACTCCGGTGTTAGCGAGCAGTACTTC.

This clone came up a few times. V is TRBV9 and J is TRBJ2-5, with D possibly called TRBD1 or TRBD2 (5 bases each). Germline V gives CDR1 SGDLS, CDR2 YYNGEE. Deletions cut 0 bases from V and 2 bases from J, with 8 bases between. The CDR3 loop spans 14 amino acids. The CDR3 loop reads CASSVGGNQETQYF. Here the CDR3 DNA reads TGTGCCAGCAGCGTAGGGGGGAATCAAGAGACCCAGTACTTC.

The rearrangement links TRBV2 to TRBJ1-1; weak D call: TRBD1 (6 bases). The CDR3 runs to 13 residues. Germline CDR1 is SNHLY and CDR2 is FYNNEI. Trimming took 7 bases from V and 1 from J, leaving 10 bases between them. CDR3: CASNSRGNTEAFF. DNA for the CDR3: TGTGCCAGCAATTCCAGGGGGAACACTGAAGCTTTCTTT.